The 25 T cell receptor beta chains listed next were all sequenced from one sample in a study of T cells in Graves' hyperthyroidism and ophthalmopathy. From RNA transcripts, TCR beta CDR3 regions were amplified. The primer set for the first-round RT-PCR of the TCR CDR3 was HTBI. One entry per CDR3 protein, called by TCRdb with MiXCR from the multiplex PCR reads. The sample holds fewer than 550,000 distinct CDR3 sequences, roughly a quarter seen once. Sequenced: blood. Receptors originate from a woman between 25 and 40 years old with Graves' ophthalmopathy.

The chain has TRBV6-2 or TRBV6-3 and TRBJ2-4; D possibly corresponds to TRBD2 (5 bases). CDR1 is MNHEY, CDR2 SVGEGT, per germline. The CDR3 sequence is 15 residues long. V gave up 5 bases and J gave up 0 bases, with 11 bases separating them. The CDR3 coding sequence is TGTGCCAGCAGTGGGCAGCGGTTAGCCAAAAACATTCAGTACTTC. The encoded protein is CASSGQRLAKNIQYF.

This clonotype has a handful of counts. V and J are TRBV6-2 or TRBV6-3 and TRBJ2-5, with 12 bases lining up with TRBD2. From germline, CDR1 is MNHEY and CDR2 SVGEGT. The CDR3 totals 16 residues. The J segment lost 4 bases and the V segment lost 2 bases, leaving 5 bases of the junction unmatched. CDR3 loop: CASSYETSGGVETQYF. In DNA, the CDR3 is TGTGCCAGCAGTTACGAGACTAGCGGGGGCGTAGAGACCCAGTACTTC.

This clonotype was observed a handful of times. The rearrangement uses TRBV19 and TRBJ2-2; D is unclear. Trimming shortened V by 3 bases and J by 5 bases, and 4 bases separated the two germline ends. Germline assignment: CDR1 LNHDA and CDR2 SQIVND (reference sequence). CDR3 length: 12 residues. CDR3 bases: TGTGCCAGTAGTATTAGGACCGGGGAGCTGTTTTTT. Translation: CASSIRTGELFF.

The chain links TRBV28 to TRBJ1-5; D is uncertain. V lost 3 bases to trimming and J lost 1 base, with 7 bases between them. CDR1 and CDR2 from the germline V gene are MDHEN and SYDVKM. The CDR3 loop spans 14 amino acids. The CDR3 reads CASSFWVSNQPQHF. The CDR3 DNA reads as TGTGCCAGCAGTTTCTGGGTAAGCAATCAGCCCCAGCATTTT.

In this sample, this clonotype turned up many times. V is TRBV9 and J is TRBJ2-7; 9 nucleotides align to TRBD1. Germline values: CDR1 SGDLS, CDR2 YYNGEE. V dropped 5 bases and J dropped 2; count of bases not matched to a gene: 5. The CDR3 has 14 amino acids. DNA for the CDR3: TGTGCCAGCAGTGCCGGGACAGGGACCTACGAGCAGTACTTC. Translated, it gives CASSAGTGTYEQYF.

The CDR3 protein is CASSVGTSGIYEQYF. The CDR3, as DNA: TGTGCCAGCAGTGTCGGGACTAGCGGGATTTACGAGCAGTACTTC. The rearrangement uses TRBV6-1 and TRBJ2-7; 13 bases align to TRBD2. The CDR3 runs 15 residues. Unmatched junction bases numbered 4, after V lost 4 bases and J lost 4 bases. Germline V gives CDR1 MNHNS, CDR2 SASEGT.

This clonotype was picked up many times. The DNA of the CDR3 is TGTGCCAGCAGCATTGGCGGCCATCTGGAGACCCAGTACTTC. It encodes CASSIGGHLETQYF. This rearrangement joins TRBV9 to TRBJ2-5, with D hard to call. The CDR3 loop spans 14 amino acids. Germline CDR1 and CDR2: SGDLS and YYNGEE. Trimming left V 4 bases short and J 5 bases short, with 15 bases between.

This clonotype was counted many times. The chain carries TRBV29-1 and TRBJ1-1; D ambiguous. Per the germline V gene, CDR1 is SQVTM and CDR2 is ANQGSEA. This CDR3 is 10 amino acids long. The germline V and J ends were trimmed by 4 bases and 6 bases, with 6 bases remaining between them. The CDR3 DNA reads TGCAGCGTTGTGGTAGCTGAAGCTTTCTTT. Translation gives CSVVVAEAFF.

This clonotype was observed at least ten times. The rearrangement joins TRBV28 to TRBJ1-3; D is undetermined. V lost 3 bases, J lost 0 bases, and 12 bases lay in between. The germline V gene encodes CDR1 MDHEN and CDR2 SYDVKM. The CDR3 runs 16 residues. CDR3 region: CASSFGLFTSGNTIYF. The DNA for the CDR3 is TGTGCCAGCAGTTTCGGACTCTTTACCTCTGGAAACACCATATATTTT.

This clonotype was seen repeatedly, ten times or more. This chain connects TRBV6-2 or TRBV6-3 to TRBJ2-5; D is unresolved. Trimming removed 1 base from V and 1 base from J, with 10 bases in between. Per germline, CDR1 MNHEY and CDR2 SVGEGT. The CDR3 consists of 15 residues. The CDR3 sequence: CASSYYRASQETQYF. DNA of the CDR3: TGTGCCAGCAGTTACTATCGAGCTAGCCAAGAGACCCAGTACTTC.

The table lists this clonotype with a count of one. The rearrangement joins TRBV6-1 to TRBJ1-1, with D unresolved. Germline V gives CDR1 MNHNS, CDR2 SASEGT. The ends were cut back, 6 bases at V and 0 bases at J, with 14 bases in the middle. The CDR3 extends over 15 amino acids. CDR3 in amino acids: CASSLPGSMNTEAFF. The CDR3, as DNA: TGTGCCAGCAGCTTGCCGGGTTCCATGAACACTGAAGCTTTCTTT.

The chain carries TRBV28 and TRBJ1-2; TRBD1 might be the D (5 bases). The CDR3 spans 13 residues. The germline V gene encodes CDR1 MDHEN and CDR2 SYDVKM. Trimming left V 5 bases short and J 4 bases short, with 11 bases between. The CDR3 is CASSQPGAYGYTF. The CDR3 DNA follows: TGTGCCAGCAGTCAACCCGGGGCCTATGGCTACACCTTC.

In regard to this clonotype: Compared with germline, one end of the junction differs, possibly owing to a read error. The V and J genes are TRBV7-9 and TRBJ1-2; 9 positions agree with TRBD1. This CDR3 is built from 12 residues. Germline V gene lookup returns CDR1 SEHNR and CDR2 FQNEAQ (reference sequence). The CDR3: CASSHGTGPRAF. The CDR3 DNA sequence: TGTGCCAGCAGCCACGGGACAGGGCCAAGGGCCTTC.

V and J are TRBV6-1 and TRBJ2-7; D tentatively reads TRBD1 or TRBD2 (5 bases each). The V end lost 7 bases, the J end lost 4 bases, and 14 bases lay between the germline ends. Germline V CDR1 and CDR2: MNHNS, SASEGT. The CDR3 has 13 amino acids. The CDR3 sequence is CASTTGGSYEQYF. As DNA, the CDR3 is TGTGCCAGCACCACAGGTGGGAGTTACGAGCAGTACTTC.

This clonotype has a count of ten or more. The rearrangement joins TRBV28 to TRBJ2-7, with 7 bases matching TRBD1. Germline assignment: CDR1 MDHEN and CDR2 SYDVKM. V trimming: 4 bases; J trimming: 4 bases; junction bases outside the gene matches: 10. This CDR3 region has 15 residues. Here the CDR3 reads CASSSAGTVPYEQYF. CDR3 coding DNA: TGTGCCAGCAGTTCGGCCGGGACAGTACCTTACGAGCAGTACTTC.

This chain links TRBV5-1 with TRBJ2-5, with a possible D match to TRBD2 (6 bases). The CDR3 has 14 residues. V was clipped by 4 bases and J by 5 bases, with 15 bases between them. In germline, CDR1 is SGHRS, CDR2 YFSETQ. The CDR3 sequence: CASSGRSRGETQYF. CDR3 DNA: TGCGCCAGCAGCGGGAGGAGTAGGGGTGAGACCCAGTACTTC. The variable domain in full, completed from reference TRBV5-1 and TRBJ2-5, reads KAGVTQTPRYLIKTRGQQVTLSCSPISGHRSVSWYQQTPGQGLQFLFEYFSETQRNKGNFPGRFSGRQFSNSRSEMNVSTLELGDSALYLCASSGRSRGETQYFGPGTRLLVL.

This clonotype appeared many times. The DNA for the CDR3 is TGTGCCAGCAGGCAGGGGGCTTACACTGAAGCTTTCTTT. Translated: CASRQGAYTEAFF. This chain joins TRBV6-5 and TRBJ1-1, with 8 bases matching TRBD1. Trimming at V came to 6 bases and at J to 3 bases, leaving 3 bases not matched to a gene. The CDR3 totals 13 residues. Germline CDR1 is MNHEY and CDR2 is SVGAGI.

Many counts were recorded for this clonotype. The rearrangement links TRBV19 to TRBJ1-2, with TRBD1 matching 9 bases. The CDR3 totals 13 residues. V was clipped by 8 bases and J by 3 bases; unmatched bases: 4. Germline CDR1 LNHDA, CDR2 SQIVND (reference sequence). The CDR3: CASGDRADYGYTF. The DNA of the CDR3 is TGTGCCAGTGGGGACAGGGCGGACTATGGCTACACCTTC.

This clonotype came up many times. The chain employs TRBV3-1 and TRBJ1-1; 9 nucleotides line up with TRBD1. Germline CDR1 and CDR2: LGHDT and YNNKEL (reference sequence). With V trimmed by 3 bases and J by 3 bases, 5 bases remained unmatched. This CDR3 has 15 amino acids. CDR3 nucleotide sequence: TGTGCCAGCAGCCAGACCACAGGGGGCTACACTGAAGCTTTCTTT. Translated, it gives CASSQTTGGYTEAFF.

This chain joins TRBV6-1 and TRBJ2-5, with 8 bases fitting TRBD1. Germline CDR1 and CDR2: MNHNS and SASEGT. CDR3 length: 14 amino acids. V shed 6 bases and J 4 bases; nucleotides not matched to a gene: 7. The CDR3 protein is CASSIGQGGETQYF. The CDR3, as DNA: TGTGCCAGCAGCATAGGACAGGGAGGAGAGACCCAGTACTTC.

With respect to this clonotype: Sequence at one end of the junction differs from germline and may be a read error. The gene calls are TRBV5-1 and TRBJ2-5; 7 positions match TRBD2. Germline V CDR1 and CDR2: SGHRS, YFSETQ. The CDR3 is made up of 17 amino acids. CDR3 region: CASSLERSGINQETQYF. CDR3 sequence (DNA): TGCGCCAGCAGCTTGGAGCGGAGCGGGATAAACCAAGAAACCCAGTACTTC.

The V and J genes are TRBV10-3 and TRBJ2-2; D ambiguous. CDR1 is ENHRY and CDR2 is SYGVKD in the germline V gene. Trimming removed 8 bases from V and 7 bases from J, with 14 bases in between. This CDR3 has 13 amino acids. CDR3 DNA sequence: TGTGCCATCTCATCAAAACGGAGCGGGGAGCTGTTTTTT. Translated, it gives CAISSKRSGELFF.

The rearrangement links TRBV7-3 to TRBJ2-2; D is unclear. Germline V gene lookup returns CDR1 SGHTA and CDR2 FQGTGA. There are 17 residues in the CDR3. V lost 1 base and J lost 5, with 17 bases in between. The CDR3: CASSLSEKTLRTGELFF. The CDR3 DNA follows: TGTGCCAGCAGCTTAAGCGAGAAAACGCTAAGAACCGGGGAGCTGTTTTTT.

In this sample, this clonotype turned up many times. The chain links TRBV6-2 or TRBV6-3 to TRBJ1-1; D perhaps matches TRBD1 (6 bases). Trimming cost V 5 bases and J 5 bases, with 12 bases left between them. Germline CDR1 reads MNHEY; CDR2 reads SVGEGT. This CDR3 is built from 13 residues. The CDR3 DNA sequence: TGTGCCAGCAGTCCGAGCCAGGGGACTGAAGCTTTCTTT. Its protein product is CASSPSQGTEAFF.

A few counts support this clonotype. The chain uses TRBV11-1 and TRBJ2-7; 9 nucleotides align to TRBD2. The CDR3 is made up of 16 amino acids. Per the germline V gene, CDR1 is SGHAT and CDR2 is FQDESV (reference sequence). With 5 bases clipped from V and 3 bases from J, the junction kept 11 bases outside the gene matches. CDR3 region: CASSTEGSGRNYEQYF. As DNA, the CDR3 is TGTGCCAGCAGCACCGAAGGGAGCGGGAGGAACTACGAGCAGTACTTC.